One sample yielded the 20 T cell receptor beta chains listed below, sequenced in a study of T cell responses to AZD1222 COVID-19 vaccine. Profiling relied on immunoSEQ multiplex PCR, and the TCRdb table lists in-frame clones only, not all of them. The data show 120,000 or so clones, with roughly 90% seen just once and 11% held by the top ten. Sample: peripheral blood, taken on day 0 of MenACWY control vaccination. All receptors come from an adult in good health.

This chain links TRBV4-3 with TRBJ2-3, with TRBD2 matching over 10 bases. In germline, CDR1 is LGHNA, CDR2 YSLEER. The CDR3 sequence is 16 residues long. V gave up 1 base and J gave up 3 bases; unmatched junction bases: 4. The CDR3 spells CASSQVLAGVTDTQYF. The CDR3 DNA is TGCGCCAGCAGCCAAGTCCTAGCGGGAGTGACAGATACGCAGTATTTT.

This clone has only a few counts. V and J are TRBV6-5 and TRBJ2-3; weak D call: TRBD1 (6 bases). V was cut by 7 bases and J by 1 base, with 9 bases left in between. The V gene's germline CDR1 is MNHEY and CDR2 SVGAGI. The CDR3 loop spans 13 amino acids. CDR3 in DNA: TGTGCCAGCATAACAGGGCGCACAGATACGCAGTATTTT. Protein product: CASITGRTDTQYF.

The gene calls are TRBV30 and TRBJ1-2; TRBD1 agrees at 10 bases. The V gene end was trimmed by 5 bases and the J gene end by 6 bases; junction bases not matched to a gene: 12. Per germline, CDR1 GTSNPN and CDR2 SVGIG (reference sequence). The CDR3 spans 15 residues. This CDR3 is CAWHDGTGVFDGYTF. Written as DNA, the CDR3 is TGTGCCTGGCACGACGGGACAGGGGTTTTCGATGGCTACACCTTC.

The chain uses TRBV7-3 and TRBJ2-1, with 11 nucleotides matching TRBD2. With 4 bases clipped from V and 4 bases from J, the junction kept 3 bases outside the gene matches. Per germline, CDR1 SGHTA and CDR2 FQGTGA. The CDR3 covers 15 residues. The CDR3 bases are TGTGCCAGCAGCTCCGGGACTAGCGGATACAATGAGCAGTTCTTC. It codes for CASSSGTSGYNEQFF. Full variable domain (outside the CDR3, taken from reference TRBV7-3 and TRBJ2-1): GAGVSQTPSNKVTEKGKYVELRCDPISGHTALYWYRQSLGQGPEFLIYFQGTGAADDSGLPNDRFFAVRPEGSVSTLKIQRTERGDSAVYLCASSSGTSGYNEQFFGPGTRLTVL.

V gene TRBV5-1 combines with J gene TRBJ2-2; no firm D call. The CDR3 length is 16 residues. The V and J ends lost 2 bases and 3 bases respectively, with 14 bases between them. Germline CDR1 is SGHRS and CDR2 is YFSETQ. The CDR3 reads CASSFLAGSDTGELFF. CDR3 nucleotide sequence: TGCGCCAGCAGCTTCTTAGCCGGGTCGGACACCGGGGAGCTGTTTTTT.

The V call is TRBV2, the J call TRBJ2-6; 9 nucleotides match TRBD1. V was clipped by 3 bases and J by 6 bases; unmatched bases: 3. This CDR3 is built from 15 residues. CDR1 is SNHLY and CDR2 is FYNNEI in the germline V gene. CDR3 in DNA: TGTGCCAGCAGTGACGGGACAGGGCCGGCCAACGTCCTGACTTTC. It encodes CASSDGTGPANVLTF.

The genes are TRBV6-2 or TRBV6-3 and TRBJ2-1; 8 positions agree with TRBD2. Germline lookup yields CDR1 MNHEY and CDR2 SVGEGT. The junction had 12 bases not matched to a gene; V was cut back by 2 bases and J by 9 bases. The length of the CDR3 is 16 residues. CDR3 DNA: TGTGCCAGCAGTTACGGGGTCGGGGGGGTCCACGGTGAGCAGTTCTTC. This gives the protein CASSYGVGGVHGEQFF.

This chain joins TRBV5-1 and TRBJ2-5; D is unresolved. CDR3 length equals 15 residues. The germline CDR1 and CDR2 sequences are SGHRS and YFSETQ. With 3 bases removed from V and 0 bases from J, the gap between germline ends came to 12 bases. CDR3 region: CASSSGLRYQETQYF. The CDR3 DNA is TGCGCCAGCAGCTCGGGTCTCCGGTACCAAGAGACCCAGTACTTC.

The chain carries TRBV19 and TRBJ1-3; no clear D gene. This CDR3 comprises 17 residues. CDR1 and CDR2 (germline): LNHDA, SQIVND (reference sequence). With 0 bases removed from V and 8 bases from J, the gap between germline ends came to 20 bases. This CDR3 is CASSIDPGTRHGDTIYF. CDR3 bases: TGTGCCAGTAGTATAGATCCCGGAACGCGGCATGGGGACACCATATATTTT.

This clone appeared once. The CDR3 nucleotides read TGTGCCAGCAGCTTAGCTGGCAGCGACCTTGAAGCTTTCTTT. Its translation: CASSLAGSDLEAFF. This sequence joins TRBV7-9 and TRBJ1-1, with D unclear. This CDR3 is 14 amino acids long. Between the trimmed V and J ends, which lost 0 bases and 7 bases, there was a span of 12 bases. The germline V gene has CDR1 SEHNR and CDR2 FQNEAQ (reference sequence).

The chain uses TRBV6-2 or TRBV6-3 and TRBJ2-3, with 13 bases matching TRBD2. The germline CDR1 and CDR2 sequences are MNHEY and SVGEGT. The length of the CDR3 is 19 residues. V shed 0 bases, J shed 3 bases, and the junction held 9 bases outside the gene matches. The CDR3: CASSYSTSGRASVTDTQYF. CDR3 DNA sequence: TGTGCCAGCAGTTACTCAACTAGCGGGAGGGCCTCGGTAACAGATACGCAGTATTTT.

The J gene is TRBJ2-1, the V gene TRBV9; perhaps TRBD2 as D (6 bases). V lost 4 bases to trimming and J lost 7 bases, with 18 bases between them. From germline, CDR1 is SGDLS and CDR2 YYNGEE. The CDR3 consists of 15 residues. The CDR3, as DNA: TGTGCCAGCAGCCCCCGCAGCGGGTCAATAAATGAGCAGTTCTTC. It translates to CASSPRSGSINEQFF.

This chain joins TRBV2 and TRBJ1-5; D is undetermined. Germline-derived CDR1 and CDR2 are SNHLY and FYNNEI. The CDR3 has 12 amino acids. V lost 6 bases to trimming and J lost 7 bases, with 10 bases between them. The CDR3 nucleotides are TGTGCCAGCAGACCGGAAGGACAGCCCCAGCATTTT. Its protein is CASRPEGQPQHF.

The chain employs TRBV11-3 and TRBJ2-2; D gene uncertain. CDR1 is SGHNT and CDR2 is YENEEA in the germline V gene. The CDR3 consists of 14 residues. Trimming shortened V by 1 base and J by 6 bases, and 9 bases separated the two germline ends. The CDR3 region has the DNA TGTGCCAGCAGCTTAGGGGGAATGGCCGGGGAGCTGTTTTTT. It yields the protein CASSLGGMAGELFF. The full variable domain, with the rest looked up from reference TRBV11-3 and TRBJ2-2, is EAGVVQSPRYKIIEKKQPVAFWCNPISGHNTLYWYLQNLGQGPELLIRYENEEAVDDSQLPKDRFSAERLKGVDSTLKIQPAELGDSAVYLCASSLGGMAGELFFGEGSRLTVL.

The CDR3 is CASSLFPMGGQGLGYTF. CDR3 nucleotide sequence: TGCGCCAGCAGCTTATTCCCCATGGGGGGACAGGGTCTTGGCTACACCTTC. The chain employs TRBV5-1 and TRBJ1-2; 9 bases line up with TRBD1. Trimming at V came to 2 bases and at J to 7 bases, leaving 15 bases not matched to a gene. The V gene's germline CDR1 is SGHRS and CDR2 YFSETQ. The CDR3 is made up of 17 amino acids.

The rearrangement joins TRBV7-9 to TRBJ1-5; D call uncertain. V was pared by 1 base and J by 7 bases, with 8 bases between. Per germline, CDR1 SEHNR and CDR2 FQNEAQ (reference sequence). The CDR3 is 13 amino acids. CDR3 bases: TGTGCCAGCAGCTTAGTTGTGGGGCAGCCCCAGCATTTT. Translated, it gives CASSLVVGQPQHF.

The chain carries TRBV30 and TRBJ1-1; tentative D call: TRBD1 (6 bases). Looked up from germline, CDR1 is GTSNPN and CDR2 is SVGIG (reference sequence). The CDR3 loop spans 14 amino acids. The ends were cut back, 5 bases at V and 0 bases at J, with 13 bases in the middle. The CDR3 here is CAWEGDGMNTEAFF. The CDR3, as DNA: TGTGCCTGGGAGGGGGACGGAATGAACACTGAAGCTTTCTTT.

The chain carries TRBV5-1 and TRBJ2-2; 7 bases are shared with TRBD1. Germline V gene data show CDR1 as SGHRS and CDR2 as YFSETQ. This CDR3 comprises 15 residues. J gave up 9 bases and V 4 bases, and 12 bases lay outside the gene matches. The CDR3 nucleotides are TGCGCCAGCAGCCGAGGACAGGAAAAGAGCAGGGAGCTGTTTTTT. It codes for CASSRGQEKSRELFF.

The J gene is TRBJ2-7, the V gene TRBV11-3, with 7 bases aligning to TRBD1. With 4 bases clipped from V and 7 bases from J, the junction kept 10 bases outside the gene matches. The CDR3 covers 14 residues. Germline V gives CDR1 SGHNT, CDR2 YENEEA. The CDR3 here is CASSSTGTDEEQYF. For the CDR3, the DNA is TGTGCCAGCAGCTCGACAGGGACAGACGAGGAGCAGTACTTC.

This clone was recorded a few times. The gene calls are TRBV7-9 and TRBJ2-3; 10 bases agree with TRBD2. The CDR3 is 15 residues long. Per the germline V gene, CDR1 is SEHNR and CDR2 is FQNEAQ (reference sequence). The J segment lost 3 bases and the V segment lost 4 bases, leaving 4 bases of the junction unmatched. The CDR3 DNA follows: TGTGCCAGCAGCTCTCTAGCGGGAGTTACAGATACGCAGTATTTT. Translating it yields CASSSLAGVTDTQYF.